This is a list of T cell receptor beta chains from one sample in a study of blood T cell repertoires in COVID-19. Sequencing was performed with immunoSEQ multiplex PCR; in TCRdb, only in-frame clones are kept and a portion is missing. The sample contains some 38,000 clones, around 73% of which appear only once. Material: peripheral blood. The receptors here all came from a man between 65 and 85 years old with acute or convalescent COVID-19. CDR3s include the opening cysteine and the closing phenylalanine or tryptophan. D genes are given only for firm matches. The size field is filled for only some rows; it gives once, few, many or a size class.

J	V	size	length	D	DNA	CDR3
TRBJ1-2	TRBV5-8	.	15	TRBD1	TGTGCCAGCAGCGTAAGGACAGGGGCCCAGGATGGCTACACCTTC	CASSVRTGAQDGYTF
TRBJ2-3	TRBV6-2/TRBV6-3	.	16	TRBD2	TGTGCCAGCAGCACGGGACTAGCGGGGGTCTCGGATACGCAGTATTTT	CASSTGLAGVSDTQYF
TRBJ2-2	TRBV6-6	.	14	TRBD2	TGTGCCAGCAAGCGGGAGCGCAACACCGGGGAGCTGTTTTTT	CASKRERNTGELFF
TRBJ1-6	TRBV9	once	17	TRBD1	TGTGCCAGCAGCCCCCAGACAGGGAGCTCCTATAATTCACCCCTCCACTTT	CASSPQTGSSYNSPLHF
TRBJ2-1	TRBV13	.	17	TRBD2	TGTGCCAGCAGCTACCCCCCGGGACTAGCCGTTTCTCGCGGGCAGTTCTTC	CASSYPPGLAVSRGQFF
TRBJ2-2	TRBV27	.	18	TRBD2	TGTGCCAGCAGACTCTGGCTAGCGGGGGGGCGTAGCACCGGGGAGCTGTTTTTT	CASRLWLAGGRSTGELFF
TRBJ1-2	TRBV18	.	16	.	TGTGCCAGCTCACCGGAAACGGGACTACCTAACTATGGCTACACCTTC	CASSPETGLPNYGYTF
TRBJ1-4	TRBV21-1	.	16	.	TGTGCCAGCAGCAAAGCCTACAGGGGCACTAATGAAAAACTGTTTTTT	CASSKAYRGTNEKLFF
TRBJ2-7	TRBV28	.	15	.	TGTGCCAGCAGAGTAGGGACACCATTCTCCTACGAGCAGTACTTC	CASRVGTPFSYEQYF
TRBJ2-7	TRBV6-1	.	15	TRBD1	TGTGCCAGCAGTGACCGGGACAGGGGAAACTACGAGCAGTACTTC	CASSDRDRGNYEQYF
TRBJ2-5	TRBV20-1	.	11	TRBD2	TGCAGCGCGGAGCGGGGAGAGACCCAGTACTTC	CSAERGETQYF
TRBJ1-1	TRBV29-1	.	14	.	TGCAGCGGGGGCCCCGGAACGACAAACACTGAAGCTTTCTTT	CSGGPGTTNTEAFF
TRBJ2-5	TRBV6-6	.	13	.	TGTGCCAGCAGACTACCTCCCGGCGAGACCCAGTACTTC	CASRLPPGETQYF
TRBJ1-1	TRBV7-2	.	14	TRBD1	TGTGCCAGCAGCAAGGGACAGCTGAACACTGAAGCTTTCTTT	CASSKGQLNTEAFF
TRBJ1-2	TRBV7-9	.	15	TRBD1	TGTGCCAGCAGCTTAGTAAGACAGGGCGACTATGGCTACACCTTC	CASSLVRQGDYGYTF
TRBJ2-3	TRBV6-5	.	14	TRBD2	TGTGCCAGCTACACGGGGGGGCCGACAGATACGCAGTATTTT	CASYTGGPTDTQYF
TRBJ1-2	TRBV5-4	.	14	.	TGTGCCAGCAGCCATGACACGGCCGCCAGTGGCTACACCTTC	CASSHDTAASGYTF
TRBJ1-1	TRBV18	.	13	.	TGTGCCAGCTCACCTACGACAAACACTGAAGCTTTCTTT	CASSPTTNTEAFF
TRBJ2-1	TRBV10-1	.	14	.	TGCGCCAGCAGTTGGGGGGGCCAGGTGAATGAGCAGTTCTTC	CASSWGGQVNEQFF
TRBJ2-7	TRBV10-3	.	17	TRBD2	TGTGCCATCAGTGAGCGGGAGGGAAAAACCATGGCCTACGAGCAGTACTTC	CAISEREGKTMAYEQYF
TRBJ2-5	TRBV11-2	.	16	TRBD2	TGTGCCAGCAGCTGGGAGCGCCTAGCGGGGTTAGAGACCCAGTACTTC	CASSWERLAGLETQYF
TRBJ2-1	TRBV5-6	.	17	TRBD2	TGTGCCAGCAGCCCCGGGACTAGCGGGGGGCGTTACAATGAGCAGTTCTTC	CASSPGTSGGRYNEQFF
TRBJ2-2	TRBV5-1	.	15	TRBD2	TGCGCCAGCAGATCACTAGCGGGGAACACCGGGGAGCTGTTTTTT	CASRSLAGNTGELFF
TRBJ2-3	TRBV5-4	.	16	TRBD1	TGTGCCAGCAGCTTGTGGAGGGACAGGGCAACAGATACGCAGTATTTT	CASSLWRDRATDTQYF
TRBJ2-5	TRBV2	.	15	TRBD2	TGTGCCAGCAGTTGGACTAGCGGGAGTGTGGAGACCCAGTACTTC	CASSWTSGSVETQYF
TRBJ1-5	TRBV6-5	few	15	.	TGTGCCAGCAGCCGCCGGTCACTTAGCAATCAGCCCCAGCATTTT	CASSRRSLSNQPQHF
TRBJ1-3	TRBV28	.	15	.	TGTGCCAGCAGTTTATCTTGGGTCTCTGGGAGCACCATATATTTT	CASSLSWVSGSTIYF
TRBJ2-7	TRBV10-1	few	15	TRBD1	TGCGCCAGCAGACCCCGGGACAGGGCTTCCTACGAGCAGTACTTC	CASRPRDRASYEQYF
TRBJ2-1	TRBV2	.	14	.	TGTGCCAGCGGAGTAGGGGGAAGGAACAATGAGCAGTTCTTC	CASGVGGRNNEQFF
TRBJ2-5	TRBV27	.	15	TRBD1	TGTGCCAGCAGTTTAGCCGGACAGGGCAAAGAGACCCAGTACTTC	CASSLAGQGKETQYF
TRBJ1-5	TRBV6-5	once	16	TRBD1	TGTGCCAGCAGTTACTCGGCAGGGGGTGGTAATCAGCCCCAGCATTTT	CASSYSAGGGNQPQHF
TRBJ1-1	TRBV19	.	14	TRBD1	TGTGCCAGTAGTATAGCGGGACAGGTTATTGAAGCTTTCTTT	CASSIAGQVIEAFF
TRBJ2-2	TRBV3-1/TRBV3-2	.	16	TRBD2	TGTGCCAGCAGCCATTCGGCGGGGGTATCAACCGGGGAGCTGTTTTTT	CASSHSAGVSTGELFF
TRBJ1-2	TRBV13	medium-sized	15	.	TGTGCCAGCAGCCCCGGGGCCGGCGGGGCAAAGGGCTACACCTTC	CASSPGAGGAKGYTF
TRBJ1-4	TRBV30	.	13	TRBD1	TGTGCCTGGGGGACAGGCGGAGATGAAAAACTGTTTTTT	CAWGTGGDEKLFF
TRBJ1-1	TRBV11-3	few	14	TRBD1	TGTGCCAGCAGCCCCGGCAGGGGGCGAACTGAAGCTTTCTTT	CASSPGRGRTEAFF
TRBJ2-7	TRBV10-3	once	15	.	TGTGCCATCAGTGATGGCAGGACTAAATCCTACGAGCAGTACTTC	CAISDGRTKSYEQYF
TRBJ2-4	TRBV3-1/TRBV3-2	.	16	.	TGTGCCAGCAGCCGCGGGGAGGGACAAGCCAAAAACATTCAGTACTTC	CASSRGEGQAKNIQYF
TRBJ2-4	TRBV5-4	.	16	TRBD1	TGTGCCAGCAGCTTGGGGGAAGACAGGGTGGGAAACATTCAGTACTTC	CASSLGEDRVGNIQYF
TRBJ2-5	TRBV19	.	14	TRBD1	TGTGCCAGTAATGACAGGGGTCCACAAGAGACCCAGTACTTC	CASNDRGPQETQYF
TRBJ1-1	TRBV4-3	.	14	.	TGCGCCAGCAGCCAAGATCAGGGGTACACTGAAGCTTTCTTT	CASSQDQGYTEAFF
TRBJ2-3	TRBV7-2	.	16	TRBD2	TGTGCCAGCAGCTTAGGTACGGCGGGAGGACAAGATACGCAGTATTTT	CASSLGTAGGQDTQYF
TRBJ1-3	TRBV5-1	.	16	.	TGCGCCAGCAGCTTTACCGGAGCGTCCTCTGGAAACACCATATATTTT	CASSFTGASSGNTIYF
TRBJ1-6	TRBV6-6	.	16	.	TGTGCCAGCAGTTACAGGTTGGGGCGAGATAATTCACCCCTCCACTTT	CASSYRLGRDNSPLHF
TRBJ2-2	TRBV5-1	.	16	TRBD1	TGCGCCAGCAGCTTGAGGGGACAGGCGAACACCGGGGAGCTGTTTTTT	CASSLRGQANTGELFF